This T cell receptor beta chain was sequenced in a study of blood T cell repertoires in COVID-19. The overall study: Samples of COVID-19 (acute and convalescent) were obtained from the United States, Italy and Spain. Nucleic acid was either cDNA or gDNA, and it came from T cells, B-cell-depleted T cells, or PBMCs.

As originally analysed: How many nucleated cells were present was estimated from reference gene primer amplification. Assay used: immunoSEQ multiplex PCR; TCRdb lists only in-frame clones, some missing. V and J calls and clone size come straight from that table; D and trimming were deduced from the DNA. The sample holds roughly 20,000 clones; approximately 90% are singletons and the top ten take just over 9.5%. Germline V gene data show CDR1 as SGHVS and CDR2 as FQNEAQ. V trimming: 2 bases; J trimming: 9 bases; junction bases outside the gene matches: 9. The CDR3 covers 15 residues. The receptor was derived from a man aged 35-49 years with active COVID-19. The chain combines TRBV7-8 with TRBJ1-3; 8 nucleotides agree with TRBD1. Specimen: peripheral blood. DNA for the CDR3: TGTGCCAGCAGCTTACTCGGACAGGGAAGAAGCACCATATATTTT. This codes for CASSLLGQGRSTIYF.